This T cell receptor beta chain derives from a study of monozygotic twins with cystic fibrosis. Germline V CDR1 and CDR2: LNHNV, YYDKDF (reference sequence). The J segment lost 7 bases and the V segment lost 0 bases, leaving 9 bases of the junction unmatched. The CDR3 runs to 16 residues. Clones were read by immunoSEQ multiplex PCR, and TCRdb kept only the in-frame ones, dropping some. The profile shows around 35,000 clones, approximately 80% of them singletons. V and J are TRBV15 and TRBJ1-2, with 9 nucleotides matching TRBD1. Sequencing input: blood. This TCR derives from a girl aged 2 to 9 with cystic fibrosis. This CDR3 reads CATSRDGQGREGGYTF. In DNA form, the CDR3 reads TGTGCCACCAGCAGAGATGGACAGGGGAGGGAGGGTGGCTACACCTTC.